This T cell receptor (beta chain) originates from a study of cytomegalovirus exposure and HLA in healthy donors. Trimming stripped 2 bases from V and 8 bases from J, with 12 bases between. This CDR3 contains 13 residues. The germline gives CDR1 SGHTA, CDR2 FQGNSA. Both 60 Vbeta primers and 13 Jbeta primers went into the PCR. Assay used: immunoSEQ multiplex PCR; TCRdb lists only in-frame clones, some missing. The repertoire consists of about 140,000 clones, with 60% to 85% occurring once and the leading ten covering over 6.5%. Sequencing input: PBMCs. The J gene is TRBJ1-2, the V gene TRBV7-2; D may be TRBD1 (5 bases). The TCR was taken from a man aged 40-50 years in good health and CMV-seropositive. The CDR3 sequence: CASSLNRGNGYTF. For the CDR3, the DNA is TGTGCCAGCAGCTTAAATCGGGGGAACGGCTACACCTTC.